This T cell receptor beta chain was profiled in a study of blood T cell repertoires in COVID-19. Overall study context: Researchers got acute and convalescent COVID-19 samples from the United States, Italy and Spain. Sample material is recorded as cDNA or gDNA derived from T cells, B-cell-depleted T cells, or PBMCs.

Authors' processing steps: Amplifying reference gene primers gave estimates of nucleated cell counts. Sequenced by immunoSEQ multiplex PCR; TCRdb stores in-frame clones only, minus some. V and J calls and clone size are copied from that table; D and trimming were computed from the DNA. The repertoire consists of 130,000 to 150,000 clones, with over 80% occurring once and the leading ten covering 0.8% to 0.95%. The CDR3 loop spans 12 amino acids. V dropped 7 bases and J dropped 5 bases, with 6 bases sitting between them. Germline values: CDR1 LNHDA, CDR2 SQIVND (reference sequence). This chain links TRBV19 with TRBJ2-6; D gene unclear. This TCR came from a woman between 45 and 60 years old with acute or convalescent COVID-19. Sequencing was performed on peripheral blood. This CDR3 is CASTSWANVLTF. The CDR3 DNA follows: TGTGCCAGTACGTCCTGGGCCAACGTCCTGACTTTC.